This T cell receptor (beta chain) originates from a study of spatial heterogeneity in lung cancer. Study conclusions and caveats: More often at tumor resection than at routine follow-up, ubiquitous expanded tumor TCRs were detected in the blood.

The time point is: sample taken at primary tumor resection. Samples came from about 72 TRACERx patients with untreated early-stage lung cancer. MiXCR, run by TCRdb on the 5' RACE reads, gives a single entry per CDR3 protein. This table holds about 38,000 distinct CDR3 sequences, roughly 4.9% found once. Only a few counts were recorded for this clonotype. Its antigen remains unknown. The CDR3 is 15 residues long. The V gene's germline CDR1 is SGHDT and CDR2 YYEEEE. V lost 3 bases to trimming and J lost 4 bases; unmatched junction nucleotides: 3. Sequenced material: PBMCs, taken at surgery. V usage is TRBV5-6 and J usage is TRBJ2-5; TRBD2 aligns across 13 bases. The sequence came from a female donor with early-stage non-small cell lung cancer. CDR3 sequence (DNA): TGTGCCAGCAGCTCCGGACTAGCGGGGGCAGAGACCCAGTACTTC. This codes for CASSSGLAGAETQYF.